The 18 T cell receptor beta chains below were found in one sample sequenced in a study of liver allograft versus peripheral blood T cells. Across the whole study: The authors compared T cell receptor repertoires in transplanted livers with those in the peripheral blood of recipients.

MiXCR was run by TCRdb on the reads, yielding one entry per CDR3 protein. Among about 120 distinct CDR3 sequences, under 25% were seen once, and the ten largest hold approximately 64%. All receptors derive from a human patient who had a liver transplant. The graft donor may have contributed some T cells.

The V gene is TRBV30, the J gene TRBJ1-3, with unresolved D. V was shortened by 3 bases and J by 8 bases, with 11 bases between the two germline ends. This CDR3 is 12 amino acids long. CDR1 is GTSNPN, CDR2 SVGIG, per germline (reference sequence). CDR3 loop: CAWRRVEDTIYF. CDR3 sequence (DNA): TGTGCCTGGAGAAGGGTAGAGGACACCATATATTTT.

This clonotype ranks as large. This chain connects TRBV30 to TRBJ1-2, with D perhaps TRBD1 (6 bases). Germline values: CDR1 GTSNPN, CDR2 SVGIG (reference sequence). The CDR3 sequence is 12 residues long. Trimming shortened V by 2 bases and J by 8 bases, and 12 bases separated the two germline ends. DNA of the CDR3: TGTGCCTGGAGTAGGGGGGCGCGAGGCTACACCTTC. Translating it yields CAWSRGARGYTF.

This clonotype is labeled as medium-sized (0.01 to 0.1%). V and J are TRBV18 and TRBJ2-1, with TRBD2 as a possible D gene (6 bases). Germline lookup yields CDR1 KGHSH and CDR2 LQKENI. V was shortened by 6 bases and J by 3 bases, with 18 bases between the two germline ends. The CDR3 is 16 residues long. The CDR3 DNA sequence: TGTGCCAGCTCGCCTGGAGGCAGCGGGCGCTACAATGAGCAGTTCTTC. This gives the protein CASSPGGSGRYNEQFF.

Points on this clonotype: This sequence is one base from a far larger clone and is likely a read error. The chain couples TRBV10-3 to TRBJ1-1; the D gene is possibly TRBD1 (5 bases). V shed 2 bases and J shed 1 base, with 11 bases lying between them. Germline V gene data show CDR1 as ENHRY and CDR2 as SYGVKD. This CDR3 has 15 residues. The CDR3 DNA reads TGTGCCATCAGTGAGCGGGGCATGGGGAACACTGAAGCTTTCTTT. It encodes CAISERGMGNTEAFF.

This clonotype rates as medium-sized. The chain combines TRBV9 with TRBJ1-6, with D possibly being TRBD1 (5 bases). This CDR3 is 14 amino acids long. The germline V gene encodes CDR1 SGDLS and CDR2 YYNGEE. With 3 bases removed from V and 10 bases from J, the gap between germline ends came to 14 bases. The CDR3 reads CASSATYGDSPLHF. The CDR3 DNA is TGTGCCAGCAGCGCTACTTATGGGGACTCACCCCTCCACTTT.

By share, this clonotype ranks as large. The V call is TRBV19, the J call TRBJ1-1; the D gene is possibly TRBD1 (5 bases). The V gene's germline CDR1 is LNHDA and CDR2 SQIVND (reference sequence). The CDR3 spans 14 residues. V dropped 5 bases and J dropped 3 bases, with 13 bases sitting between them. The chain's CDR3 is CASSLGVFYTEAFF. As DNA, the CDR3 is TGTGCCAGTAGTCTGGGGGTGTTTTACACTGAAGCTTTCTTT.

This clonotype is hyperexpanded in the sample. The gene calls are TRBV7-9 and TRBJ2-4; maybe TRBD1 (5 bases). Germline V gene lookup returns CDR1 SEHNR and CDR2 FQNEAQ (reference sequence). The CDR3 contains 16 residues. V was cut by 2 bases and J by 3 bases, with 14 bases left in between. CDR3 protein: CASSLWQGFDKNIQYF. The CDR3 bases are TGTGCCAGCAGCTTATGGCAGGGATTCGACAAAAACATTCAGTACTTC.

This clonotype showed up just a few times. The gene calls are TRBV5-6 and TRBJ2-2; 9 nucleotides line up with TRBD1. Trimming at V came to 4 bases and at J to 5 bases, leaving 9 bases not matched to a gene. This CDR3 has 16 residues. The germline CDR1 and CDR2 sequences are SGHDT and YYEEEE. CDR3 nucleotides: TGTGCCAGCAGCGGAAGTGGGACAGGGCTAACCGGGGAGCTGTTTTTT. Translating gives CASSGSGTGLTGELFF.

By proportion, this clonotype is medium-sized (0.01 to 0.1%). The chain carries TRBV20-1 and TRBJ1-2; 7 bases map to TRBD1. V lost 5 bases and J lost 4; bases outside the gene matches: 4. The V gene's germline CDR1 is DFQATT and CDR2 SNEGSKA (reference sequence). The CDR3 loop spans 12 amino acids. In DNA form, the CDR3 reads TGCAGTGCTGGCGGACAGGCCTATGGCTACACCTTC. Encoded protein: CSAGGQAYGYTF.

This clonotype is medium-sized in the sample. CDR3 nucleotides: TGCAGTGCTCCCCCATTTTTCGGTGGGGGCACAGATACGCAGTATTTT. This translates into CSAPPFFGGGTDTQYF. The chain joins TRBV20-1 to TRBJ2-3, with D unclear. V shed 5 bases and J shed 1 base, with 19 bases lying between them. Looked up from germline, CDR1 is DFQATT and CDR2 is SNEGSKA (reference sequence). CDR3 size: 16 residues.

Only a few counts were recorded for this clonotype. The chain uses TRBV2 and TRBJ1-1; D remains ambiguous. The V gene's germline CDR1 is SNHLY and CDR2 FYNNEI. The CDR3 covers 14 residues. V was cut by 2 bases and J by 4 bases, with 11 bases left in between. The CDR3 loop is CASSESSVGTEAFF. DNA for the CDR3: TGTGCCAGCAGTGAAAGTTCCGTGGGCACTGAAGCTTTCTTT. The variable domain in full, completed from reference TRBV2 and TRBJ1-1, reads EPEVTQTPSHQVTQMGQEVILRCVPISNHLYFYWYRQILGQKVEFLVSFYNNEISEKSEIFDDQFSVERPDGSNFTLKIRSTKLEDSAMYFCASSESSVGTEAFFGQGTRLTVV.

Within the sample, this clonotype is large. V and J are TRBV6-5 and TRBJ2-7; 9 nucleotides agree with TRBD2. J was trimmed by 0 bases and V by 0 bases; bases with no gene match: 12. Germline-derived CDR1 and CDR2 are MNHEY and SVGAGI. The CDR3 is 19 residues long. The CDR3 bases are TGTGCCAGCAGTTACTCAAAGACTAGCGGTTACTACTTCTCCTACGAGCAGTACTTC. Translation gives CASSYSKTSGYYFSYEQYF.

Note on this clonotype: A far more abundant clone sits one base away, making this likely a read error. The chain has TRBV6-5 and TRBJ1-1; D unclear. Germline V gene lookup returns CDR1 MNHEY and CDR2 SVGAGI. This CDR3 is built from 13 residues. The CDR3 here is CTISESWVLEAFF. CDR3 coding DNA: TGTACCATCAGTGAGTCGTGGGTCCTTGAAGCTTTCTTT.

The chain carries TRBV6-1 and TRBJ2-3; 8 bases match TRBD2. The germline V gene has CDR1 MNHNS and CDR2 SASEGT. V lost 8 bases to trimming and J lost 0 bases; unmatched junction nucleotides: 10. CDR3 length: 16 residues. CDR3 in DNA: TGTGCCAGCGAACCCATAGCGGGAACTAGCACAGATACGCAGTATTTT. Translated, it gives CASEPIAGTSTDTQYF.

This clonotype counts as large (0.1 to 1%). This sequence joins TRBV18 and TRBJ2-6; weak D call: TRBD2 (5 bases). The CDR3 has 17 residues. Germline assignment: CDR1 KGHSH and CDR2 LQKENI. Trimming removed 2 bases at V and 1 base at J, with 12 bases between. The CDR3 DNA sequence: TGTGCCAGCTCACCAGGAGGATCTCAATCTGGGGCCAACGTCCTGACTTTC. Its protein is CASSPGGSQSGANVLTF.

The gene calls are TRBV19 and TRBJ1-2; weak D call: TRBD1 (6 bases). Germline CDR1 and CDR2: LNHDA and SQIVND (reference sequence). This CDR3 contains 12 residues. V lost 5 bases and J 5 bases, leaving 9 bases between the germline ends. CDR3 DNA sequence: TGTGCCAGTAGTGAGGACAGTTATGGCTACACCTTC. Translated, it gives CASSEDSYGYTF.

The chain recombines TRBV13 with TRBJ1-1, with D perhaps TRBD1 (6 bases). CDR1 and CDR2 from the germline V gene are PRHDT and FYEKMQ (reference sequence). Between the trimmed V and J ends, which lost 5 bases and 0 bases, there was a span of 19 bases. CDR3 length equals 17 residues. CDR3 in amino acids: CASSTSTGHLVNTEAFF. The CDR3 DNA reads TGTGCCAGCAGCACCTCGACAGGCCACCTCGTGAACACTGAAGCTTTCTTT.

This clonotype is large in the sample. The rearrangement joins TRBV10-3 to TRBJ1-2; D not resolved. Trimming took off 0 bases at V and 4 bases at J, with 12 bases between the two ends. From germline, CDR1 is ENHRY and CDR2 SYGVKD. The CDR3 is 15 amino acids. In nucleotides, the CDR3 is TGTGCCATCAGTGAGTCAGGCGACCCTCTCTATGGCTACACCTTC. Amino acid sequence: CAISESGDPLYGYTF.